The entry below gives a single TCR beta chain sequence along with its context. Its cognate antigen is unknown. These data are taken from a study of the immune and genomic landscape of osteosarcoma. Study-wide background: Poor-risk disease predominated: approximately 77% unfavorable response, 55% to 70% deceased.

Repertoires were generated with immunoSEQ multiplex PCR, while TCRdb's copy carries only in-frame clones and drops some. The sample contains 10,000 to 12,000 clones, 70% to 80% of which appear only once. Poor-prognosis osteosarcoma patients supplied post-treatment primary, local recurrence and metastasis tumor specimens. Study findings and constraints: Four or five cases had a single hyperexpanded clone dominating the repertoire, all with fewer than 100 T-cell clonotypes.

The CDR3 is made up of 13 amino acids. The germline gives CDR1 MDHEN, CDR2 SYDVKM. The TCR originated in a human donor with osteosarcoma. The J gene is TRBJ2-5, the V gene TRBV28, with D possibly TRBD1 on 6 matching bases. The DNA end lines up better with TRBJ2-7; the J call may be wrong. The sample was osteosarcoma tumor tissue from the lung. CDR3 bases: TGTGCCAGCAGTCCTCAACAGGGCTACGAGCAGTACTTC. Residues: CASSPQQGYEQYF.